This TCR beta chain was observed in a study of CD8 T cells in ankylosing spondylitis (dated by TCRdb to about 2017). For context, the study as a whole: T cell receptor beta repertoires were profiled in healthy donors and ankylosing spondylitis patients so that disease-linked TCR variants could be found. In total, the full study cohort was made up of 110 or so healthy donors and 25 to 30 ankylosing spondylitis patients. Peripheral blood samples were taken, and synovial fluid was additionally collected from ankylosing spondylitis patients. The study at large found these results: The disease-linked clones showed a CD8+ phenotype and occurred at relatively low frequencies in peripheral blood. Some of the motif variants had been reported before in the synovial fluid and blood of reactive arthritis patients, a finding that suggests common disease-initiation mechanisms. Blood from ankylosing spondylitis patients appeared to be characterized by a TCR beta motif made up of under ten highly homologous amino acid variants. Significant enrichment of the disease-linked clones was reported in matched synovial fluid samples from ankylosing spondylitis patients.

Worth noting for this clonotype: Its specific antigen is unknown. The input lacks base qualities; no much larger clone sits a single base away.

The trim is 8 bases for V and 6 bases for J, with a gap of 11 bases between the germline ends. The CDR3 goes from the cysteine to the phenylalanine over 12 residues. Left in the record is the CDR3 DNA by itself, 36 bases read in frame from the first base. TCRdb records Illumina HiSeq 2500 as the sequencer. Quantitative 5'-RACE with molecular barcodes was the method used to prepare the TCR beta libraries. The authors' analysis ran thus. To identify disease-linked TCR variants, a new computational method was used, one built on a probabilistic model of VDJ rearrangement. The public reads were reprocessed in TCRdb via fastp at Q25 and MiXCR, keeping in-frame beta chains. Rows with one shared CDR3 protein collapse into an entry with the most common genes and DNA. These V and J calls originate from TCRdb's pipeline instead of the authors' own analysis. The sample profile shows about 220,000 distinct CDR3 sequences; more than 9% of them were found once. The top ten clonotypes cover less than 25% of the sample.

This clonotype was obtained from a male donor with ankylosing spondylitis or in good health (not recorded which). Recombination joined TRBV12-3 or TRBV12-4 with TRBJ2-1; the D gene is perhaps TRBD2, from 6 matching bases. The sample taken for sequencing was blood, either unsorted or a sorted T cell fraction (not recorded which). The nucleotides read TGTGCCAGCGGGGGAGGAGGCAATGAGCAGTTCTTC. This codes for CASGGGGNEQFF.